This TCR beta chain is drawn from a study of CD8 T cells in Susac syndrome. Reverse transcription of about 0.45 to 1 ug RNA was performed with random hexamers. Amplification of TCR beta CDR3 across 54 Vbeta and 13 Jbeta was performed with immunoSEQ multiplex PCR. TCRdb redid the calling of the immunoSEQ multiplex PCR reads with MiXCR, one entry per CDR3 protein. The table records approximately 200,000 distinct CDR3 sequences, 90% to 95% of them present only once. From blood CD8+ and CD4+ T cells, TCR beta sequences were generated. Multiple sclerosis controls were treatment-naive patients with stable or active relapsing-remitting disease. TEMRA cells were enriched by FACS, and CD4+ and CD8+ T cells were negatively isolated. The CDR3 loop spans 16 amino acids. The V gene lost 11 bases and the J gene lost 1 base, with 18 bases spanning the gap.

The rearrangement links TRBV23-1 to TRBJ1-6; a possible D gene is TRBD1 (5 bases). TRBV23-1 is given ORF status, its function remaining uncertain. The TCR originated in a human donor with multiple sclerosis. Sequencing was performed on CD4+ T cells from PBMCs. CDR3 region: CASPEGRESYNSPLHF. The CDR3 DNA sequence: TGCGCCTCTCCGGAGGGCAGGGAGTCCTATAATTCACCCCTCCACTTT.